This T cell receptor beta chain comes out of a study of blood T cell repertoires in COVID-19. For the study at large: Samples came from the United States, Italy and Spain, spanning acute and convalescent COVID-19. Sources were T cells, B-cell-depleted T cells, or PBMCs; the material itself was cDNA or gDNA.

Per the authors' pipeline: Reference gene primers were amplified, and this amplification served to estimate nucleated cell counts. This table comes from immunoSEQ multiplex PCR, and its TCRdb copy is limited to in-frame clones, with some not included. From that table come the V and J calls and clone size; the DNA was used to work out D and trimming. The sample includes more than 110,000 clones, approximately 84% seen only once; the top ten take around 8.6%. Specimen: peripheral blood. The TCR originated in a human donor in a cohort sampled during active COVID-19.

Here the CDR3 reads CASRKGQGALESFF. CDR3 DNA: TGTGCCAGTAGGAAGGGACAGGGGGCTTTGGAGTCTTTCTTT. The chain is built from TRBV19 and TRBJ1-1, with 12 bases that match TRBD1. Trimming cost V 6 bases and J 12 bases; bases outside gene matches: 11. CDR3 length equals 14 residues. Germline CDR1 reads LNHDA; CDR2 reads SQIVND (reference sequence).